Described below is a single T cell receptor beta chain sequence and its context. The sample belongs to a study of blood T cell repertoires in COVID-19. The wider study: Sources were T cells, B-cell-depleted T cells, or PBMCs; the material itself was cDNA or gDNA.

Assay: immunoSEQ multiplex PCR; the TCRdb copy retains only in-frame clones and omits some. The data show about 210,000 clones, 85% seen once. Germline V gene data show CDR1 as SGDLS and CDR2 as YYNGEE. This CDR3 region has 16 residues. With V trimmed by 3 bases and J by 6 bases, 7 bases remained unmatched. In Seattle, patients joined the study during active infection and were tracked longitudinally. Input material: peripheral blood. This sequence joins TRBV9 and TRBJ1-6; TRBD1 matches 9 bases. The TCR comes from a man aged 50-59 years with COVID-19, enrolled during active disease. The CDR3 reads CASSASTGGPNSPLHF. The DNA for the CDR3 is TGTGCCAGCAGCGCCTCAACAGGGGGCCCTAATTCACCCCTCCACTTT.